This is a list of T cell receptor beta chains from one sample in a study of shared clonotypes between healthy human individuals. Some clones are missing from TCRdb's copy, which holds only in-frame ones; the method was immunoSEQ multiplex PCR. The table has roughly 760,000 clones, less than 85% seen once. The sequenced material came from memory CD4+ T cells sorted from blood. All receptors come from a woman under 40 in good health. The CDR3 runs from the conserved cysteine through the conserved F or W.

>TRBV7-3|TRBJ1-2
CASSFAGNYGYTF
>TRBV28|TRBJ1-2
CASRPGSGGYTF
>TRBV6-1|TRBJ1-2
CASSEAAGGGGYGYTF
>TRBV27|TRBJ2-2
CASSLWANTGELFF
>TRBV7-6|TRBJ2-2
CASSLIRGSGTGELFF
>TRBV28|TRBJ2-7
CASSQTSGLSYEQYF
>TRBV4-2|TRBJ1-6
CASSQGSGYNSPLHF
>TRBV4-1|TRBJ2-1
CASSLLAGGTIPDEQFF
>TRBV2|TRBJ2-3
CASSEPATDTQYF
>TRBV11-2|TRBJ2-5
CASSSLLGETQYF
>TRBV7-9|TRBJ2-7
CASSHRLGEGTYEQYF
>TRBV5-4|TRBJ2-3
CASRRGQGQTDTQYF
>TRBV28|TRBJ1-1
CASSLGGHPTEAFF
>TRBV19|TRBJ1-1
CASTIQGAITEAFF
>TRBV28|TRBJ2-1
CASRTATYYNEQFF
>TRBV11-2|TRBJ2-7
CASSFRPLAGDEQYF
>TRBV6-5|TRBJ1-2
CASSYSQGTLNYGYTF
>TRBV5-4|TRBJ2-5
CASSLGTGGTGETQYF
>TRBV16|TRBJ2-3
CASSLLVGTDTQYF
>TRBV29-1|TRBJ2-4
CSVAPQGANIQYF
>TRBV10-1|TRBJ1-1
CASSRAGSMATEAFF
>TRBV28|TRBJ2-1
CASSSNIAGANNEQFF
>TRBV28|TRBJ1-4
CASSPTQGWKLFF
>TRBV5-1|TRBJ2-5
CASSLGTSIGTQYF
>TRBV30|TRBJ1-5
CAWSPGGGGQPQHF
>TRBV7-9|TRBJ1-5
CASSLDRVGQPQHF
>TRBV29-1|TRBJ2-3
CSGKTALLAGEGVADTQYF
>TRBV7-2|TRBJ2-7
CASSLGVPGTGAFF
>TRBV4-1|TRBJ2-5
CASSQDWARRGLAASQETQYF
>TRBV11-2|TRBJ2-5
CASSLDRGSGRAGTQYF
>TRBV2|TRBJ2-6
CASTQLSGANVLTF
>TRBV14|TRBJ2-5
CASSQDFYTGVETQYF
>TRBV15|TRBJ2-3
CATSSGDGGTDTQYF
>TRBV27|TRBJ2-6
CASSRDPGANVLTF
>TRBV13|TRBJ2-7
CASSLEGTESYEQYF
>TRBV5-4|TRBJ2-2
CATRAAGGRKTNTGELFF
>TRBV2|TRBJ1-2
CASSESGNGYTF
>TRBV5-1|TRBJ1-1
CASSLAPGTGGTAFF
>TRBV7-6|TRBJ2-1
CASSLGLAGGPVYNEQFF
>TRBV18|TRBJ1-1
CASGRGGGPTGEAFF
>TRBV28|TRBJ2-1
CASSPRTRSNEQFF
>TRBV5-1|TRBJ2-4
CASTEGGGAKNIQYF
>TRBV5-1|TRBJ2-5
CASSFGTVGQETQYF
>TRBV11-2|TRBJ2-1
CASSLDGRTGNFF
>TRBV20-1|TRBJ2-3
CSASAADTQYF
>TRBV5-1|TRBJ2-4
CASSLSGTGGKNIQYF
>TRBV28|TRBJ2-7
CASRPTGDYEQYF
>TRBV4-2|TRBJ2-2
CASSQGTGEVDGELFF
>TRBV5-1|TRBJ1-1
CASSLGQGKGEAFF
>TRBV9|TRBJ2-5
CASSPRGDAYIRQETQYF
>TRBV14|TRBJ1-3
CASSQFQNRGNTIYF
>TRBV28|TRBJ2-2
CASSEGQLHTGELFF
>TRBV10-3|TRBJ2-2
CAITGNTGELFF
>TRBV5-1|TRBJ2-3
CASRGTFTDTQYF
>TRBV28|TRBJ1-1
CASSSWDREYTEAFF
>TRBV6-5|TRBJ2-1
CASSYSLVNEQFF
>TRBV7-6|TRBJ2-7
CASRDLNSYEQYF
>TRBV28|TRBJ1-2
CASTGADQASYGYTF
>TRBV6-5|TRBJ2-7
CASSHDSQGGYEQYF
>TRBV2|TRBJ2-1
CASSSEGGRVLANEQFF